Presented here are 20 T cell receptor beta chains from one specimen sequenced in a study of blood T cell repertoires in COVID-19. Here immunoSEQ multiplex PCR was the method, and the copy in TCRdb shows in-frame clones only, minus some. The top ten clones hold approximately 4.8% of a sample with roughly 200,000 clones, 83% of them seen once. The sample taken for sequencing was PBMCs or T cells enriched from blood (not recorded which). The receptors shown here come from a woman aged 45-65 years who had been exposed to COVID-19.

The chain carries TRBV6-2 or TRBV6-3 and TRBJ1-1, with 7 bases matching TRBD1. The CDR3 loop spans 14 amino acids. Unmatched junction bases numbered 9, after V lost 4 bases and J lost 7 bases. CDR1 MNHEY and CDR2 SVGEGT come from the germline V gene. The CDR3 protein is CASSSPDRRGEAFF. CDR3 nucleotides: TGTGCCAGCAGTTCCCCGGACAGGCGAGGTGAAGCTTTCTTT.

This clone has a single count. The chain uses TRBV5-6 and TRBJ1-2, with a weak D call TRBD1 (5 bases). The CDR3 extends over 16 amino acids. Germline V gives CDR1 SGHDT, CDR2 YYEEEE. With 3 bases removed from V and 5 bases from J, the gap between germline ends came to 20 bases. CDR3 in DNA: TGTGCCAGCAGCTGGGGCAGGGAAGGATTCTTATATGGCTACACCTTC. It is translated as CASSWGREGFLYGYTF.

This sequence joins TRBV29-1 and TRBJ1-2, with no clear D. The CDR3 extends over 12 amino acids. CDR1 and CDR2 (germline): SQVTM, ANQGSEA. Trimming stripped 1 base from V and 3 bases from J, with 6 bases between. The CDR3 loop is CSVEGQDYGYTF. CDR3 nucleotides: TGCAGCGTTGAAGGCCAGGACTATGGCTACACCTTC. Drawing the rest from reference TRBV29-1 and TRBJ1-2, the complete variable domain is SAVISQKPSRDICQRGTSLTIQCQVDSQVTMMFWYRQQPGQSLTLIATANQGSEATYESGFVIDKFPISRPNLTFSTLTVSNMSPEDSSIYLCSVEGQDYGYTFGSGTRLTVV.

The chain links TRBV19 to TRBJ1-4; D remains unclear. CDR1 and CDR2 (germline): LNHDA, SQIVND (reference sequence). V lost 5 bases to trimming and J lost 8 bases, with 15 bases between them. CDR3 length equals 14 residues. CDR3 sequence (DNA): TGTGCCAGTAGTTCCTCGAACGACGGGGAAAAACTGTTTTTT. Translating gives CASSSSNDGEKLFF.

The V gene is TRBV29-1, the J gene TRBJ1-4, with D possibly TRBD1 on 5 matching bases. CDR3 length equals 13 residues. The ends were cut back, 6 bases at V and 4 bases at J, with 12 bases in the middle. Germline CDR1 and CDR2: SQVTM and ANQGSEA. CDR3 DNA sequence: TGCAGCGTCTCCGGGGGTATTAATGAAAAACTGTTTTTT. It yields the protein CSVSGGINEKLFF. Complete variable domain (other parts from reference TRBV29-1 and TRBJ1-4): SAVISQKPSRDICQRGTSLTIQCQVDSQVTMMFWYRQQPGQSLTLIATANQGSEATYESGFVIDKFPISRPNLTFSTLTVSNMSPEDSSIYLCSVSGGINEKLFFGSGTQLSVL.

The chain has TRBV4-3 and TRBJ2-7, with TRBD2 identical over 9 bases. The CDR3 is 15 residues long. Germline CDR1 and CDR2: LGHNA and YSLEER. V gave up 1 base and J gave up 7 bases; unmatched junction bases: 8. The CDR3 loop reads CASSQAAGTSWEQYF. For the CDR3, the DNA is TGCGCCAGCAGCCAAGCAGCCGGGACTAGCTGGGAGCAGTACTTC.

The chain links TRBV19 to TRBJ1-5; 9 bases are a match to TRBD1. This CDR3 has 16 amino acids. V lost 5 bases to trimming and J lost 4 bases; unmatched junction nucleotides: 9. The germline V gene has CDR1 LNHDA and CDR2 SQIVND (reference sequence). CDR3 nucleotide sequence: TGTGCCAGTAGTCGTCGCGAGACAGGGGGAAATCAGCCCCAGCATTTT. Amino acid sequence: CASSRRETGGNQPQHF.

This chain connects TRBV18 to TRBJ1-1; D may be TRBD1 (5 bases). The CDR3 has 13 residues. Germline V CDR1 and CDR2: KGHSH, LQKENI. Trimming removed 3 bases at V and 11 bases at J, with 16 bases between. The CDR3 DNA reads TGTGCCAGCTCACCCCACCCGACGGAGGGGGCTTTCTTT. Translated: CASSPHPTEGAFF.

This CDR3 reads CASSQDFDSGLYRANYGYTF. The CDR3, as DNA: TGCGCCAGCAGCCAAGATTTCGATAGCGGCCTGTATCGAGCTAACTATGGCTACACCTTC. The chain employs TRBV4-1 and TRBJ1-2; D is undetermined. CDR1 MGHRA and CDR2 YSYEKL come from the germline V gene. V was clipped by 0 bases and J by 0 bases, with 23 bases between them. The CDR3 is made up of 20 amino acids.

This rearrangement joins TRBV28 to TRBJ2-7; D is perhaps TRBD1 (5 bases). The length of the CDR3 is 15 residues. Germline CDR1 reads MDHEN; CDR2 reads SYDVKM. V lost 8 bases, J lost 3 bases, and 20 bases lay in between. CDR3 sequence (DNA): TGTGCCAGCCTCATCGGAAAAGGACATTACTACGAGCAGTACTTC. It codes for CASLIGKGHYYEQYF.

This sequence joins TRBV7-8 and TRBJ2-3; TRBD2 is a possible D gene (6 bases). The CDR3 loop spans 17 amino acids. Germline V gene data show CDR1 as SGHVS and CDR2 as FQNEAQ. Trimming took 4 bases from V and 0 from J, leaving 17 bases between them. Written as DNA, the CDR3 is TGTGCCAGCAGCTCCCCCCGTAGCGGACCTAGCACAGATACGCAGTATTTT. Amino acids: CASSSPRSGPSTDTQYF. The variable domain in full, with the rest retrieved from reference TRBV7-8 and TRBJ2-3, is GAGVSQSPRYKVAKRGQDVALRCDPISGHVSLFWYQQALGQGPEFLTYFQNEAQLDKSGLPSDRFFAERPEGSVSTLKIQRTQQEDSAVYLCASSSPRSGPSTDTQYFGPGTRLTVL.

The chain employs TRBV4-1 and TRBJ1-5, with no clear D. The V gene lost 1 base and the J gene lost 0 bases, with 13 bases spanning the gap. Germline lookup yields CDR1 MGHRA and CDR2 YSYEKL. The CDR3 is 17 residues long. The chain's CDR3 is CASSQGFSAYSNQPQHF. In DNA, the CDR3 is TGCGCCAGCAGCCAAGGTTTCAGTGCTTATAGCAATCAGCCCCAGCATTTT.

V gene TRBV5-1 combines with J gene TRBJ2-5; D remains ambiguous. Germline V gene sequence: CDR1 SGHRS, CDR2 YFSETQ. The CDR3 is 14 residues long. The ends were cut back, 3 bases at V and 5 bases at J, with 14 bases in the middle. The CDR3 region is CASSWARQTETQYF. The CDR3 DNA sequence: TGCGCCAGCAGCTGGGCTCGGCAGACGGAGACCCAGTACTTC.

The V gene is TRBV19, the J gene TRBJ1-1, with 9 bases matching TRBD1. This CDR3 spans 15 amino acids. With 6 bases clipped from V and 6 bases from J, the junction kept 11 bases outside the gene matches. CDR1 is LNHDA, CDR2 SQIVND, per germline (reference sequence). The CDR3 nucleotides read TGTGCCAGTAGGACCAAACAGGGGGCGTACGCTGAAGCTTTCTTT. Its protein product is CASRTKQGAYAEAFF.

V gene TRBV10-1 combines with J gene TRBJ2-1; 13 bases fit TRBD2. Germline V gives CDR1 WNHNN, CDR2 SYGVQD (reference sequence). The CDR3 contains 14 residues. J gave up 10 bases and V 4 bases, and 4 bases lay outside the gene matches. In DNA, the CDR3 is TGCGCCAGCAGTGGACTAGCGGGGGGACGGGAGCAGTTCTTC. This encodes CASSGLAGGREQFF.

This chain joins TRBV7-2 and TRBJ2-2; no clear D gene. V was cut by 8 bases and J by 5 bases, with 6 bases left in between. CDR3 size: 11 residues. CDR1 and CDR2 from the germline V gene are SGHTA and FQGNSA. CDR3 sequence: CASSPTGELFF. The CDR3, as DNA: TGTGCCAGCTCTCCTACCGGGGAGCTGTTTTTT.

Here the CDR3 DNA reads TGTGCCGTTGGCCCGAACACTGAAGCTTTCTTT. Translating gives CAVGPNTEAFF. V usage is TRBV19 and J usage is TRBJ1-1, with D unclear. This CDR3 contains 11 residues. The germline CDR1 and CDR2 sequences are LNHDA and SQIVND (reference sequence). With 11 bases removed from V and 1 base from J, the gap between germline ends came to 8 bases.

V is TRBV5-1 and J is TRBJ1-2; D is unclear. The CDR3 loop spans 13 amino acids. The V gene's germline CDR1 is SGHRS and CDR2 YFSETQ. V dropped 4 bases and J dropped 3 bases, with 10 bases sitting between them. CDR3 sequence reads: CASSAGWDYGYTF. The CDR3 DNA reads TGCGCCAGCAGCGCCGGGTGGGACTATGGCTACACCTTC. Looking up the rest from reference TRBV5-1 and TRBJ1-2 gives the full variable domain: KAGVTQTPRYLIKTRGQQVTLSCSPISGHRSVSWYQQTPGQGLQFLFEYFSETQRNKGNFPGRFSGRQFSNSRSEMNVSTLELGDSALYLCASSAGWDYGYTFGSGTRLTVV.

The V gene is TRBV7-3, the J gene TRBJ1-1; 8 bases map to TRBD1. From germline, CDR1 is SGHTA and CDR2 FQGTGA. V shed 1 base and J 8 bases; nucleotides not matched to a gene: 9. This CDR3 comprises 15 residues. The CDR3 loop is CASSLMGQGASEAFF. Written as DNA, the CDR3 is TGTGCCAGCAGCTTAATGGGTCAGGGGGCGTCGGAAGCTTTCTTT.

This chain joins TRBV7-9 and TRBJ1-1; unclear D gene. This CDR3 has 10 residues. Per germline, CDR1 SEHNR and CDR2 FQNEAQ (reference sequence). V lost 11 bases to trimming and J lost 7 bases, with 11 bases between them. The CDR3, as DNA: TGTGCCTCGGGGAAGTTTGAAGCTTTCTTT. This translates into CASGKFEAFF.